This T cell receptor (beta chain) was sequenced during a study of T cell responses to AZD1222 COVID-19 vaccine. General study results and limits: The number of AZD1222 recipients seropositive at baseline was only five or six.

This CDR3 has 14 amino acids. Per germline, CDR1 LNHDA and CDR2 SQIVND (reference sequence). V was trimmed by 5 bases and J by 4 bases, leaving 12 bases between them. Second doses were pooled across both intervals (about 4 or about 12 weeks). In regard to this clone: Antigen: not known.

TCRdb's table, derived via immunoSEQ multiplex PCR, lists solely in-frame clones and lacks some. The sample has tens of thousands of clones; over 75% are singletons. V is TRBV19 and J is TRBJ1-5; TRBD1 might be the D (6 bases). The input for sequencing was peripheral blood, taken 28 days after the second AZD1222 dose. This TCR was sampled from an adult who received the AZD1222 COVID-19 vaccine. CDR3 region: CASSLYRENQPQHF. The CDR3, as DNA: TGTGCCAGTAGTTTATACAGGGAGAATCAGCCCCAGCATTTT. Looking up the rest from reference TRBV19 and TRBJ1-5 gives the full variable domain: DGGITQSPKYLFRKEGQNVTLSCEQNLNHDAMYWYRQDPGQGLRLIYYSQIVNDFQKGDIAEGYSVSREKKESFPLTVTSAQKNPTAFYLCASSLYRENQPQHFGDGTRLSIL.